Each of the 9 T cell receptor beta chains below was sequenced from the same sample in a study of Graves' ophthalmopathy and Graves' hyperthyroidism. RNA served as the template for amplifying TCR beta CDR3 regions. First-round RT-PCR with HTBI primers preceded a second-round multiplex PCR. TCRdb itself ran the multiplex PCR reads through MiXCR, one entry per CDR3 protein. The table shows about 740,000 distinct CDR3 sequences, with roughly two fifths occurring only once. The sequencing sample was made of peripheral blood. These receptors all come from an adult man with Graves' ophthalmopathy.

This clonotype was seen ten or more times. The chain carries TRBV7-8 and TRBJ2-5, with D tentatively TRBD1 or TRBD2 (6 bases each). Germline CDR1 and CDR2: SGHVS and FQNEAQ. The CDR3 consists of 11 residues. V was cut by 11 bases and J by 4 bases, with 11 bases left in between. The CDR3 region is CAGGTRETQYF. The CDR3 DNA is TGTGCCGGGGGGACACGAGAGACCCAGTACTTC.

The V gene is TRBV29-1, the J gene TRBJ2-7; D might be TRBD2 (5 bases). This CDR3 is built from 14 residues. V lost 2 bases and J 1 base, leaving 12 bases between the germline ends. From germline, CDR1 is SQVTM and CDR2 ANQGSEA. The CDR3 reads CSVEWLAGSYEQYF. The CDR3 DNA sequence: TGCAGCGTTGAATGGCTAGCCGGGTCCTACGAGCAGTACTTC.

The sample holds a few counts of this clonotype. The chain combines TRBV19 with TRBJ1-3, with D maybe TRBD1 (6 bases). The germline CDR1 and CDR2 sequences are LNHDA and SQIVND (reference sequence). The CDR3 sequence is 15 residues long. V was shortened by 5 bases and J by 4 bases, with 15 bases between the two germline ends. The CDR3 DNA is TGTGCCAGTAGTTCGCCACAGGGTTCAGGAAACACCATATATTTT. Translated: CASSSPQGSGNTIYF.

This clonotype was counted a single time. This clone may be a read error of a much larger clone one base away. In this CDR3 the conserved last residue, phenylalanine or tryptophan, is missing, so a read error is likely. The CDR3 region has the DNA TGTGCCAGCAGCTCCTACAGGGAAGTGAGAGGCTACACCCTC. Its translation: CASSSYREVRGYTL. V usage is TRBV7-9 and J usage is TRBJ1-2, with D possibly matching TRBD1 (6 bases). V was clipped by 4 bases and J by 8 bases, with 17 bases between them. Germline CDR1 reads SEHNR; CDR2 reads FQNEAQ (reference sequence). There are 14 residues in the CDR3.

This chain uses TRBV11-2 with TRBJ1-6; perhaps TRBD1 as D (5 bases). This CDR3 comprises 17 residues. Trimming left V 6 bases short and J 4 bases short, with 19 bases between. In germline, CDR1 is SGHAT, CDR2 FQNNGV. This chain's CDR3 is CASSLSPRGMYNSPLHF. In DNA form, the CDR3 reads TGTGCCAGCAGTTTATCCCCCCGGGGGATGTATAATTCACCCCTCCACTTT.

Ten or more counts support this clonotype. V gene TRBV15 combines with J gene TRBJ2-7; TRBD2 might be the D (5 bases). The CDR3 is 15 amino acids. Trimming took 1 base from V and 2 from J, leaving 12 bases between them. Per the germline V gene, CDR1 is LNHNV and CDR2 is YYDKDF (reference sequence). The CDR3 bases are TGTGCCACCAGCAGAGTCTCTGGTAGCGCCTACGAGCAGTACTTC. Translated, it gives CATSRVSGSAYEQYF.

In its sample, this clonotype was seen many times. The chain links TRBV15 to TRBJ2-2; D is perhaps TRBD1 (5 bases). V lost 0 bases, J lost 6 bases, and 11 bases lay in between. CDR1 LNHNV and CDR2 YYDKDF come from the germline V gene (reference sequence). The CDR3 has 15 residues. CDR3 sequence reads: CATSREGDGAGELFF. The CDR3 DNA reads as TGTGCCACCAGCAGAGAAGGGGATGGTGCCGGGGAGCTGTTTTTT.

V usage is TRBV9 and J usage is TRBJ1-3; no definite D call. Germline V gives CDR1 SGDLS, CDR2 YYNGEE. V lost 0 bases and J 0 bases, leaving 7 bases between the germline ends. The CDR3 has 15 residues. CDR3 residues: CASSVDPDSGNTIYF. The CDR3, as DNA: TGTGCCAGCAGCGTAGACCCAGACTCTGGAAACACCATATATTTT.

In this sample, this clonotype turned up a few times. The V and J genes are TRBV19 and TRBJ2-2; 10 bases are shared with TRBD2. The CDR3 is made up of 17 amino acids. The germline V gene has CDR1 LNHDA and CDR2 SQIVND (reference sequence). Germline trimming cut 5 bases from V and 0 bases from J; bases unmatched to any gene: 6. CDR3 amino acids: CASSFLAGATNTGELFF. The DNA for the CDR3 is TGTGCCAGTAGTTTTCTAGCGGGGGCCACGAACACCGGGGAGCTGTTTTTT.